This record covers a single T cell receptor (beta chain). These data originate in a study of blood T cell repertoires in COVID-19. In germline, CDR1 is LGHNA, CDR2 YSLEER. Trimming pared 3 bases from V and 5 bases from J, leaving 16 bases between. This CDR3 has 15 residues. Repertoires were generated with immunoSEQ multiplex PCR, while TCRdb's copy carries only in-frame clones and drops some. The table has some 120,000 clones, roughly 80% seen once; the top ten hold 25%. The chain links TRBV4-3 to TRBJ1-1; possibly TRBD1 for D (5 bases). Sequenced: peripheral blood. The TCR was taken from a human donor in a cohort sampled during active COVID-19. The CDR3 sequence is CASSQQATGETEAFF. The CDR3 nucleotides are TGCGCCAGCAGCCAGCAAGCGACGGGGGAGACTGAAGCTTTCTTT.